The clone carrying this TCR beta chain was counted ten times or more. Trimming pared 2 bases from V and 5 bases from J, leaving 12 bases between. Germline-derived CDR1 and CDR2 are SNHLY and FYNNEI. The CDR3 is 14 amino acids. The CDR3 regions of TCR beta were amplified from RNA transcripts. TCR CDR3 regions were first amplified by RT-PCR with HTBI primers. TCRdb reprocessed the multiplex PCR reads with MiXCR, giving one entry per CDR3 protein. The table has around 700,000 distinct CDR3 sequences, roughly 32% seen once. The sample belongs to a study of T cells in Graves' hyperthyroidism and ophthalmopathy. Graves' hyperthyroidism qualified as stable when ophthalmopathy did not progress within 18 months.

The gene calls are TRBV2 and TRBJ1-1; D gene uncertain. The specimen was blood. This receptor was identified in a woman in her 40s with Graves' hyperthyroidism. The CDR3 DNA is TGTGCCAGCAGTGAAAGGGCAGTAGGTACTGAAGCTTTCTTT. Translation gives CASSERAVGTEAFF. Full variable domain (remainder filled in from reference TRBV2 and TRBJ1-1): EPEVTQTPSHQVTQMGQEVILRCVPISNHLYFYWYRQILGQKVEFLVSFYNNEISEKSEIFDDQFSVERPDGSNFTLKIRSTKLEDSAMYFCASSERAVGTEAFFGQGTRLTVV.